Listed here are 30 T cell receptor beta chains from one sample, sequenced in a study of blood T cell repertoires in COVID-19. Only in-frame clones appear in the TCRdb table, and some are missing; sequencing was by immunoSEQ multiplex PCR. The repertoire holds around 260,000 clones, with less than 90% as singletons. Sequenced material: peripheral blood. Source of these receptors: a human donor in a cohort sampled during active COVID-19.

The chain uses TRBV10-3 and TRBJ2-1; 9 nucleotides align to TRBD2. The germline V gene encodes CDR1 ENHRY and CDR2 SYGVKD. The CDR3 has 14 residues. J gave up 3 bases and V 9 bases, and 6 bases lay outside the gene matches. The CDR3 region is CAISAGGNYNEQFF. Written as DNA, the CDR3 is TGTGCCATTTCAGCGGGAGGCAACTACAATGAGCAGTTCTTC.

The V and J genes are TRBV5-1 and TRBJ2-1; D possibly corresponds to TRBD2 (6 bases). In germline, CDR1 is SGHRS, CDR2 YFSETQ. The CDR3 contains 13 residues. V gave up 4 bases and J gave up 4 bases, with 9 bases separating them. CDR3 nucleotide sequence: TGCGCCAGCAGCCCAGGGACTTACAATGAGCAGTTCTTC. Its protein product is CASSPGTYNEQFF. Based on the CDR3 plus reference TRBV5-1 and TRBJ2-1, the full variable domain is KAGVTQTPRYLIKTRGQQVTLSCSPISGHRSVSWYQQTPGQGLQFLFEYFSETQRNKGNFPGRFSGRQFSNSRSEMNVSTLELGDSALYLCASSPGTYNEQFFGPGTRLTVL.

This clone occurred once. The gene calls are TRBV6-5 and TRBJ2-3, with D hard to call. Germline-derived CDR1 and CDR2 are MNHEY and SVGAGI. V lost 5 bases and J lost 7, with 13 bases in between. This CDR3 comprises 13 residues. The CDR3 region is CASSPPPGYTQYF. As DNA, the CDR3 is TGTGCCAGCAGTCCTCCCCCGGGTTATACGCAGTATTTT.

V and J are TRBV15 and TRBJ1-6; 8 bases fit TRBD1. After removal of 3 bases from V and 9 bases from J, the junction contained 13 bases not matched to a gene. This CDR3 comprises 17 residues. Germline loops: CDR1 LNHNV, CDR2 YYDKDF (reference sequence). The CDR3 loop reads CATSRARTTGDLSPLHF. CDR3 DNA sequence: TGTGCCACCAGCAGGGCCCGGACGACAGGGGACCTTTCACCCCTCCACTTT.

This chain uses TRBV27 with TRBJ2-7, with D possibly matching TRBD1 (5 bases). The CDR3 has 13 residues. Germline CDR1 MNHEY, CDR2 SMNVEV (reference sequence). V was trimmed by 5 bases and J by 3 bases, leaving 11 bases between them. The CDR3 DNA reads as TGTGCCAGCAGTGAAGGGGCAGGCTACGAGCAGTACTTC. Translation gives CASSEGAGYEQYF.

CDR3 DNA: TGTGCCAGCAGTGAGGCAACACGTTACGAGCAGTACTTC. This sequence encodes CASSEATRYEQYF. This chain connects TRBV6-1 to TRBJ2-7; the D is unclear. Germline V gene lookup returns CDR1 MNHNS and CDR2 SASEGT. V was shortened by 3 bases and J by 4 bases, with 10 bases between the two germline ends. This CDR3 has 13 amino acids.

Only one count was recorded for this clone. This chain joins TRBV5-4 and TRBJ1-1; D is unclear. V shed 4 bases and J shed 5 bases, with 18 bases lying between them. The CDR3 consists of 15 residues. CDR1 SGHNT and CDR2 YYREEE come from the germline V gene (reference sequence). CDR3 coding DNA: TGTGCCAGCAGCCCACATGACAAGAGGGCGACTGAAGCTTTCTTT. Residues: CASSPHDKRATEAFF.

The V gene is TRBV30, the J gene TRBJ2-3, with a possible D match to TRBD2 (7 bases). CDR1 is GTSNPN, CDR2 SVGIG, per germline (reference sequence). The length of the CDR3 is 14 residues. V dropped 5 bases and J dropped 5 bases, with 17 bases sitting between them. This chain's CDR3 is CAWVRGGRGDTQYF. The CDR3 nucleotides are TGTGCCTGGGTTAGGGGGGGCAGGGGAGATACGCAGTATTTT.

V usage is TRBV2 and J usage is TRBJ2-5; 10 positions agree with TRBD2. V dropped 8 bases and J dropped 4; count of bases not matched to a gene: 10. CDR3 length: 15 residues. CDR1 and CDR2 from the germline V gene are SNHLY and FYNNEI. Written as DNA, the CDR3 is TGTGCCAGCGGTCTGGGAGCGGGAGGGCGAGAGACCCAGTACTTC. It yields the protein CASGLGAGGRETQYF.

The chain links TRBV10-2 to TRBJ1-1, with a tentative D call TRBD1 (6 bases). The CDR3 covers 13 residues. Germline V gives CDR1 WSHSY, CDR2 SAAADI. With 10 bases removed from V and 0 bases from J, the gap between germline ends came to 12 bases. CDR3: CATLWTVNTEAFF. The CDR3 nucleotides read TGCGCCACCCTATGGACAGTGAACACTGAAGCTTTCTTT.

The gene calls are TRBV5-5 and TRBJ2-7; 7 bases line up with TRBD1. The CDR3 covers 15 residues. CDR1 and CDR2 from the germline V gene are SGHKS and YYEKEE (reference sequence). Trimming cost V 2 bases and J 0 bases; bases outside gene matches: 5. The CDR3 DNA reads TGTGCCAGCAGCTTCGACGGGACAGTCTCCTACGAGCAGTACTTC. It encodes CASSFDGTVSYEQYF.

The V and J genes are TRBV10-1 and TRBJ2-1; weak D call: TRBD2 (6 bases). The germline V and J ends were trimmed by 0 bases and 0 bases, with 6 bases remaining between them. The CDR3 loop spans 15 amino acids. Germline V CDR1 and CDR2: WNHNN, SYGVQD (reference sequence). CDR3: CASSESRGSYNEQFF. CDR3 nucleotides: TGCGCCAGCAGTGAGTCGCGGGGCTCCTACAATGAGCAGTTCTTC.

V and J are TRBV18 and TRBJ2-5; D might be TRBD1 (6 bases). This CDR3 has 17 amino acids. CDR1 and CDR2 (germline): KGHSH, LQKENI. V gave up 1 base and J gave up 2 bases, with 17 bases separating them. CDR3 nucleotide sequence: TGTGCCAGCTCACCACTACCCGACAGGACGAAACAAGAGACCCAGTACTTC. This sequence encodes CASSPLPDRTKQETQYF.

The chain has TRBV20-1 and TRBJ2-1, with D possibly being TRBD1 (6 bases). The germline V gene has CDR1 DFQATT and CDR2 SNEGSKA (reference sequence). The CDR3 spans 17 residues. V was clipped by 3 bases and J by 1 base, with 19 bases between them. This chain's CDR3 is CSASSTTGQSSYNEQFF. In DNA form, the CDR3 reads TGCAGTGCTAGTTCTACGACGGGACAATCATCCTACAATGAGCAGTTCTTC.

The chain uses TRBV30 and TRBJ2-7; 9 bases match TRBD2. Germline CDR1 is GTSNPN and CDR2 is SVGIG (reference sequence). V shed 4 bases, J shed 5 bases, and the junction held 9 bases outside the gene matches. There are 14 residues in the CDR3. The CDR3 DNA is TGTGCCTGGAATATGGGACTAGCTTTGGACGAGCAGTACTTC. Protein: CAWNMGLALDEQYF.

The rearrangement uses TRBV28 and TRBJ1-2; 9 nucleotides align to TRBD1. The CDR3 has 14 amino acids. After removal of 6 bases from V and 2 bases from J, the junction contained 4 bases not matched to a gene. CDR1 is MDHEN, CDR2 SYDVKM, per germline. The CDR3 DNA follows: TGTGCCAGCAGCACAGGGGGCTGGAACTATGGCTACACCTTC. Encoded protein: CASSTGGWNYGYTF.

The rearrangement joins TRBV2 to TRBJ1-2, with TRBD1 identical over 8 bases. Germline values: CDR1 SNHLY, CDR2 FYNNEI. Trimming at V came to 6 bases and at J to 7 bases, leaving 7 bases not matched to a gene. The CDR3 consists of 13 residues. The CDR3 nucleotides are TGTGCCAGCAGCCCCGCAGGGGGCGGTGGCTACACCTTC. Translating gives CASSPAGGGGYTF. Drawing the rest from reference TRBV2 and TRBJ1-2, the complete variable domain is EPEVTQTPSHQVTQMGQEVILRCVPISNHLYFYWYRQILGQKVEFLVSFYNNEISEKSEIFDDQFSVERPDGSNFTLKIRSTKLEDSAMYFCASSPAGGGGYTFGSGTRLTVV.

The chain is built from TRBV2 and TRBJ2-1; D remains unclear. Trimming cost V 4 bases and J 6 bases, with 4 bases left between them. The CDR3 totals 11 residues. Germline loops: CDR1 SNHLY, CDR2 FYNNEI. CDR3 coding DNA: TGTGCCAGCAGTGCCTTCAATGAGCAGTTCTTC. It encodes CASSAFNEQFF.

The rearrangement uses TRBV7-3 and TRBJ2-1; tentative D call: TRBD2 (6 bases). Germline V gene lookup returns CDR1 SGHTA and CDR2 FQGTGA. The CDR3 is 12 amino acids. The V gene lost 5 bases and the J gene lost 9 bases, with 11 bases spanning the gap. The CDR3 coding sequence is TGTGCCAGCAGCCCTAGCGCGGGTGAGCAGTTCTTC. This sequence encodes CASSPSAGEQFF.

This clone was observed once. The J gene is TRBJ2-1, the V gene TRBV18; D possibly corresponds to TRBD2 (6 bases). CDR1 and CDR2 from the germline V gene are KGHSH and LQKENI. V was clipped by 3 bases and J by 6 bases, with 21 bases between them. This CDR3 has 17 residues. CDR3 loop: CASSPPLAGTRGNEQFF. The CDR3 bases are TGTGCCAGCTCACCCCCCCTGGCGGGGACCCGGGGCAATGAGCAGTTCTTC.

This clone has more than one count but fewer than ten. The chain recombines TRBV5-4 with TRBJ2-1, with 8 bases that match TRBD2. The CDR3 has 15 amino acids. Germline loops: CDR1 SGHNT, CDR2 YYREEE (reference sequence). The J segment lost 8 bases and the V segment lost 4 bases, leaving 11 bases of the junction unmatched. CDR3 nucleotides: TGTGCCAGCAGCCCCGTGGAGCGGGAGTACCATGAGCAGTTCTTC. Encoded protein: CASSPVEREYHEQFF.

The chain joins TRBV28 to TRBJ2-2; the match to TRBD1 covers 7 bases. This CDR3 region has 17 residues. The trim removed 4 bases at V and 1 base at J, leaving 9 bases unmatched. Germline CDR1 reads MDHEN; CDR2 reads SYDVKM. The CDR3 region is CASSYIPGQRNTGELFF. CDR3 coding DNA: TGTGCCAGCAGTTATATCCCGGGACAGAGGAACACCGGGGAGCTGTTTTTT.

In nucleotides, the CDR3 is TGTGCCACCCAGGTCAGGACAGGGGAATCCAATGAGCAGTTCTTC. Its protein product is CATQVRTGESNEQFF. V and J are TRBV5-6 and TRBJ2-1, with 9 nucleotides matching TRBD1. The CDR3 covers 15 residues. Losses at the gene ends were 9 bases for V and 6 bases for J; bases not matched to a gene: 13. Germline CDR1 SGHDT, CDR2 YYEEEE.

V is TRBV6-5 and J is TRBJ1-5, with TRBD1 as a possible D gene (5 bases). Germline CDR1 is MNHEY and CDR2 is SVGAGI. V lost 6 bases and J lost 3, with 9 bases in between. CDR3 length: 13 residues. The CDR3 loop is CASRGEHNQPQHF. CDR3 nucleotide sequence: TGTGCCAGCAGAGGGGAACACAATCAGCCCCAGCATTTT.

The chain recombines TRBV7-8 with TRBJ1-2, with D perhaps TRBD1 (5 bases). The length of the CDR3 is 16 residues. Germline V gives CDR1 SGHVS, CDR2 FQNEAQ. V was clipped by 3 bases and J by 6 bases, with 20 bases between them. The CDR3, as DNA: TGTGCCAGCAGCTTCCTTATACCAGGGTTGGAGCATGGCTACACCTTC. It encodes CASSFLIPGLEHGYTF. Variable domain in full (rest from reference TRBV7-8 and TRBJ1-2): GAGVSQSPRYKVAKRGQDVALRCDPISGHVSLFWYQQALGQGPEFLTYFQNEAQLDKSGLPSDRFFAERPEGSVSTLKIQRTQQEDSAVYLCASSFLIPGLEHGYTFGSGTRLTVV.

This clone was picked up one time. The chain combines TRBV24-1 with TRBJ1-2, with D perhaps TRBD1 (5 bases). V was trimmed by 3 bases and J by 2 bases, leaving 9 bases between them. Per the germline V gene, CDR1 is KGHDR and CDR2 is SFDVKD. The CDR3 runs 14 residues. The DNA for the CDR3 is TGTGCCACCAGTGATACGACAGTGAACTATGGCTACACCTTC. It specifies CATSDTTVNYGYTF.

The genes are TRBV5-1 and TRBJ2-7, with a possible D match to TRBD2 (6 bases). Per germline, CDR1 SGHRS and CDR2 YFSETQ. Trimming took off 4 bases at V and 3 bases at J, with 14 bases between the two ends. The CDR3 length is 14 residues. This CDR3 reads CASSSQGLNYEQYF. The DNA of the CDR3 is TGCGCCAGCAGCAGTCAGGGACTCAACTACGAGCAGTACTTC.

V is TRBV27 and J is TRBJ2-1, with TRBD2 matching over 8 bases. The junction had 11 bases not matched to a gene; V was cut back by 3 bases and J by 4 bases. CDR3 length: 17 residues. Germline V gene lookup returns CDR1 MNHEY and CDR2 SMNVEV (reference sequence). The CDR3 protein is CASSFVVGLAQYNEQFF. The CDR3 coding sequence is TGTGCCAGCAGTTTCGTCGTCGGACTAGCCCAATACAATGAGCAGTTCTTC.

This clone was seen a single time. The chain couples TRBV5-1 to TRBJ2-3; 13 bases align to TRBD2. The CDR3 has 15 amino acids. Germline V gives CDR1 SGHRS, CDR2 YFSETQ. Unmatched junction bases numbered 4, after V lost 4 bases and J lost 5 bases. CDR3 sequence: CASSTGTSGEDTQYF. The CDR3 DNA reads TGCGCCAGCAGCACTGGGACTAGCGGGGAAGATACGCAGTATTTT. The variable domain in full, with the rest retrieved from reference TRBV5-1 and TRBJ2-3, is KAGVTQTPRYLIKTRGQQVTLSCSPISGHRSVSWYQQTPGQGLQFLFEYFSETQRNKGNFPGRFSGRQFSNSRSEMNVSTLELGDSALYLCASSTGTSGEDTQYFGPGTRLTVL.

The V call is TRBV7-8, the J call TRBJ1-1; D not resolved. Germline V gene data show CDR1 as SGHVS and CDR2 as FQNEAQ. The V end was cut by 5 bases, the J end by 1 base, with 20 bases between. The CDR3 covers 17 residues. The CDR3 bases are TGTGCCAGCAGCCCACCCTGGCTGAGCGGTTCGAACACTGAAGCTTTCTTT. Translating it yields CASSPPWLSGSNTEAFF.